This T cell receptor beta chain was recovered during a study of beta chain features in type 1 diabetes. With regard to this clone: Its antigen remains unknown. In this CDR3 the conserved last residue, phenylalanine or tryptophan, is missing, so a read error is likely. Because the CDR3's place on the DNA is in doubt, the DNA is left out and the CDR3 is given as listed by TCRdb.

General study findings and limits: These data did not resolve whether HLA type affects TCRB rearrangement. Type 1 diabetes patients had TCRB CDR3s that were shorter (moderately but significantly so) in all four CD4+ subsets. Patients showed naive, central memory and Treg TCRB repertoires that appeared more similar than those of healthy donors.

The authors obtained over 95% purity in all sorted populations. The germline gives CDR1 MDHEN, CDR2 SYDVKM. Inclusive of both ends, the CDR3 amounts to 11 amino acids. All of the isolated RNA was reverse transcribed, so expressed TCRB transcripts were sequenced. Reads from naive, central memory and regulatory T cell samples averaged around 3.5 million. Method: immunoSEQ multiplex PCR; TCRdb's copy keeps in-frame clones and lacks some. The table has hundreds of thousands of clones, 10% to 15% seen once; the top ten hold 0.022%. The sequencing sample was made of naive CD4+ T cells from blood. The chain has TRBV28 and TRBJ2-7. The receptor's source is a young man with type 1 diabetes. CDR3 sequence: CASSFIWTRLC.